Listed below are T cell receptor beta chains from one sample, sequenced in a study of cytomegalovirus exposure and HLA in healthy donors. Sequencing used immunoSEQ multiplex PCR; TCRdb keeps in-frame clones, though not all of them. The sample includes over 70,000 clones, roughly 80% of them seen just once. What was sequenced was PBMCs. These receptors were taken from a male donor in good health and CMV-seronegative. The CDR3 runs from the conserved cysteine through the conserved F or W. A D gene is named only where the DNA matches it firmly. Part of the rows lack a size; the others show once, few, many or a class for expanded clones.

j_gene: TRBJ1-5
v_gene: TRBV7-6
d_gene: NA
abundance: once
CDR3aa: CASSPQGGRNQPQHF
CDR3nt: TGTGCCAGCAGCCCACAAGGAGGGCGCAATCAGCCCCAGCATTTT

j_gene: TRBJ2-5
v_gene: TRBV29-1
d_gene: NA
abundance: few
CDR3aa: CSVVGQFQPYMETQYF
CDR3nt: TGCAGCGTTGTAGGACAGTTCCAACCTTATATGGAGACCCAGTACTTC

j_gene: TRBJ1-1
v_gene: TRBV28
d_gene: TRBD1
abundance: NA
CDR3aa: CASSPRGQGRTEAFF
CDR3nt: TGTGCCAGCAGTCCGAGGGGACAGGGAAGGACTGAAGCTTTCTTT

j_gene: TRBJ2-2
v_gene: TRBV10-3
d_gene: NA
abundance: NA
CDR3aa: CAISVAGLGVGELFF
CDR3nt: TGTGCCATCAGTGTGGCAGGGCTTGGCGTCGGGGAGCTGTTTTTT

j_gene: TRBJ1-4
v_gene: TRBV7-8
d_gene: NA
abundance: NA
CDR3aa: CASSFGSLGEKLFF
CDR3nt: TGTGCCAGCAGCTTTGGGAGCCTGGGGGAAAAACTGTTTTTT

j_gene: TRBJ1-2
v_gene: TRBV10-3
d_gene: NA
abundance: NA
CDR3aa: CAISEGSDGYTF
CDR3nt: TGTGCCATCAGTGAGGGCAGCGATGGCTACACCTTC

j_gene: TRBJ1-6
v_gene: TRBV6-1
d_gene: NA
abundance: NA
CDR3aa: CASSDVSGLISPLHF
CDR3nt: TGTGCCAGCAGTGATGTCTCAGGGTTGATCTCACCCCTCCACTTT

j_gene: TRBJ2-7
v_gene: TRBV5-1
d_gene: NA
abundance: NA
CDR3aa: CASSLSLPTYEQYF
CDR3nt: TGCGCCAGCAGCTTATCTCTACCTACCTACGAGCAGTACTTC

j_gene: TRBJ2-7
v_gene: TRBV27
d_gene: NA
abundance: once
CDR3aa: CASSLSISSYEQYF
CDR3nt: TGTGCCAGCAGTTTATCAATCAGCTCCTACGAGCAGTACTTC

j_gene: TRBJ1-5
v_gene: TRBV7-9
d_gene: TRBD1
abundance: NA
CDR3aa: CASSSTGTQPQHF
CDR3nt: TGTGCCAGCAGCTCGACAGGGACTCAGCCCCAGCATTTT

j_gene: TRBJ1-1
v_gene: TRBV4-3
d_gene: NA
abundance: NA
CDR3aa: CASSQNQEISEAFF
CDR3nt: TGCGCCAGCAGCCAAAATCAGGAAATTTCTGAAGCTTTCTTT

j_gene: TRBJ2-2
v_gene: TRBV7-3
d_gene: NA
abundance: NA
CDR3aa: CASTLGGIEGGELFF
CDR3nt: TGTGCCAGCACCCTCGGTGGCATCGAGGGAGGGGAGCTGTTTTTT

j_gene: TRBJ2-7
v_gene: TRBV6-5
d_gene: NA
abundance: NA
CDR3aa: CASSYSNRVHEQYF
CDR3nt: TGTGCCAGCAGTTACTCGAACAGGGTCCACGAGCAGTACTTC

j_gene: TRBJ2-1
v_gene: TRBV27
d_gene: NA
abundance: NA
CDR3aa: CASSSVREWWTGRYNEQFF
CDR3nt: TGTGCCAGCAGTTCGGTCCGGGAGTGGTGGACCGGAAGATACAATGAGCAGTTCTTC

j_gene: TRBJ1-4
v_gene: TRBV28
d_gene: TRBD1
abundance: NA
CDR3aa: CASIDRGDRNEKLFF
CDR3nt: TGTGCCAGCATCGACCGCGGGGACAGGAATGAAAAACTGTTTTTT

j_gene: TRBJ1-4
v_gene: TRBV9
d_gene: TRBD1
abundance: NA
CDR3aa: CASSVRGQVGEKLFF
CDR3nt: TGTGCCAGCAGCGTACGGGGACAGGTCGGCGAAAAACTGTTTTTT

j_gene: TRBJ1-3
v_gene: TRBV7-9
d_gene: TRBD1
abundance: NA
CDR3aa: CASSFRDRVKNTIYF
CDR3nt: TGTGCCAGCAGCTTCAGGGACAGGGTTAAAAACACCATATATTTT

j_gene: TRBJ1-2
v_gene: TRBV28
d_gene: NA
abundance: NA
CDR3aa: CASSTDGRLNYGYTF
CDR3nt: TGTGCCAGCAGTACCGACGGGAGGCTTAACTATGGCTACACCTTC

j_gene: TRBJ1-2
v_gene: TRBV9
d_gene: NA
abundance: NA
CDR3aa: CASRKVVSGPYGYTF
CDR3nt: TGTGCCAGCAGGAAGGTGGTTTCAGGCCCCTATGGCTACACCTTC

j_gene: TRBJ2-3
v_gene: TRBV7-8
d_gene: NA
abundance: few
CDR3aa: CASSESGSTDTQYF
CDR3nt: TGTGCCAGCAGCGAAAGCGGTAGCACAGATACGCAGTATTTT

j_gene: TRBJ1-3
v_gene: TRBV6-1
d_gene: NA
abundance: NA
CDR3aa: CASSEGGMVNTIYF
CDR3nt: TGTGCCAGCAGCGAGGGGGGGATGGTAAACACCATATATTTT

j_gene: TRBJ1-1
v_gene: TRBV28
d_gene: NA
abundance: NA
CDR3aa: CASRGGRDTEAFF
CDR3nt: TGTGCCAGCAGGGGCGGGAGGGACACTGAAGCTTTCTTT

j_gene: TRBJ2-6
v_gene: TRBV5-6
d_gene: TRBD1
abundance: NA
CDR3aa: CASSQDRGLTGANVLTF
CDR3nt: TGTGCCAGCAGCCAGGACAGGGGGCTTACTGGGGCCAACGTCCTGACTTTC

j_gene: TRBJ2-5
v_gene: TRBV6-1
d_gene: TRBD1
abundance: NA
CDR3aa: CASRDRTGVETQYF
CDR3nt: TGTGCCAGCAGAGACAGGACAGGGGTGGAGACCCAGTACTTC

j_gene: TRBJ1-1
v_gene: TRBV18
d_gene: NA
abundance: NA
CDR3aa: CASSLGVDTEAFF
CDR3nt: TGTGCCAGCTCACTGGGAGTGGACACTGAAGCTTTCTTT

j_gene: TRBJ2-3
v_gene: TRBV27
d_gene: TRBD2
abundance: NA
CDR3aa: CASSFPSGSSTDTQYF
CDR3nt: TGTGCCAGCAGTTTCCCTAGCGGGAGTTCTACAGATACGCAGTATTTT

j_gene: TRBJ1-1
v_gene: TRBV7-9
d_gene: NA
abundance: NA
CDR3aa: CASSLDSMNTEAFF
CDR3nt: TGCGCCAGCAGCTTAGACAGCATGAACACTGAAGCTTTCTTT

j_gene: TRBJ2-5
v_gene: TRBV5-1
d_gene: TRBD2
abundance: NA
CDR3aa: CASSFGPAGGPSETQYF
CDR3nt: TGCGCCAGCAGCTTCGGCCCGGCGGGAGGGCCATCAGAGACCCAGTACTTC

j_gene: TRBJ1-1
v_gene: TRBV10-1
d_gene: NA
abundance: NA
CDR3aa: CASSGRGLSQAFF
CDR3nt: TGCGCCAGCAGTGGACGAGGGTTAAGCCAGGCTTTCTTT

j_gene: TRBJ2-1
v_gene: TRBV5-4
d_gene: TRBD2
abundance: NA
CDR3aa: CASSFGTSGLNEQFF
CDR3nt: TGTGCCAGCAGCTTCGGGACTAGCGGCCTCAATGAGCAGTTCTTC

j_gene: TRBJ2-3
v_gene: TRBV28
d_gene: NA
abundance: NA
CDR3aa: CASSSRGQDTQYF
CDR3nt: TGTGCCAGCAGTTCCCGGGGTCAAGATACGCAGTATTTT

j_gene: TRBJ1-2
v_gene: TRBV14
d_gene: NA
abundance: NA
CDR3aa: CASSQNNNYGYTF
CDR3nt: TGTGCCAGCAGCCAAAACAACAACTATGGCTACACCTTC

j_gene: TRBJ1-2
v_gene: TRBV25-1
d_gene: NA
abundance: NA
CDR3aa: CASSGTGFGGYTF
CDR3nt: TGTGCCAGCAGTGGCACGGGTTTCGGTGGCTACACCTTC

j_gene: TRBJ1-2
v_gene: TRBV6-5
d_gene: TRBD1
abundance: few
CDR3aa: CASSYPGGGYTF
CDR3nt: TGTGCCAGCAGTTACCCAGGGGGCGGCTACACCTTC

j_gene: TRBJ2-2
v_gene: TRBV4-3
d_gene: NA
abundance: once
CDR3aa: CASSQGGAVTGELFF
CDR3nt: TGCGCCAGCAGCCAAGGGGGCGCAGTCACCGGGGAGCTGTTTTTT

j_gene: TRBJ1-3
v_gene: TRBV5-6
d_gene: NA
abundance: few
CDR3aa: CASSLATSGNTIYF
CDR3nt: TGTGCCAGCAGCTTGGCGACTTCTGGAAACACCATATATTTT

j_gene: TRBJ2-7
v_gene: TRBV7-9
d_gene: NA
abundance: NA
CDR3aa: CASSSQGGAERYF
CDR3nt: TGTGCCAGCAGCTCCCAGGGGGGCGCCGAGCGGTACTTC

j_gene: TRBJ1-5
v_gene: TRBV6-1
d_gene: NA
abundance: NA
CDR3aa: CASIKQGSVLTQHF
CDR3nt: TGTGCCAGCATTAAACAGGGCTCAGTGTTGACCCAGCATTTT

j_gene: TRBJ1-4
v_gene: TRBV2
d_gene: NA
abundance: few
CDR3aa: CASSLDSRVGKLFF
CDR3nt: TGTGCCAGCAGTCTAGACAGCCGGGTCGGGAAACTGTTTTTT

j_gene: TRBJ1-5
v_gene: TRBV28
d_gene: NA
abundance: NA
CDR3aa: CASSLSRELNQPQHF
CDR3nt: TGTGCCAGCAGTTTAAGTCGGGAATTAAATCAGCCCCAGCATTTT

j_gene: TRBJ2-2
v_gene: TRBV6-4
d_gene: NA
abundance: few
CDR3aa: CASSPTISFTGELFF
CDR3nt: TGTGCCAGCAGTCCGACTATCTCATTCACCGGGGAGCTGTTTTTT

j_gene: TRBJ2-3
v_gene: TRBV6-9
d_gene: TRBD2
abundance: NA
CDR3aa: CASNSLLAGGLGTDTQYF
CDR3nt: TGTGCCAGCAATTCACTACTAGCGGGGGGGCTAGGAACAGATACGCAGTATTTT

j_gene: TRBJ2-3
v_gene: TRBV19
d_gene: TRBD2
abundance: NA
CDR3aa: CASSLLAGEGTDTQYF
CDR3nt: TGTGCCAGTAGTCTCTTAGCGGGAGAGGGCACAGATACGCAGTATTTT

j_gene: TRBJ1-6
v_gene: TRBV28
d_gene: TRBD1
abundance: NA
CDR3aa: CAILPQGEGSPLHF
CDR3nt: TGTGCCATTTTACCCCAGGGGGAAGGTTCACCCCTCCACTTT

j_gene: TRBJ1-2
v_gene: TRBV2
d_gene: NA
abundance: NA
CDR3aa: CASTTGGTNYGYTF
CDR3nt: TGTGCCAGCACAACCGGGGGTACTAACTATGGCTACACCTTC

j_gene: TRBJ1-5
v_gene: TRBV7-2
d_gene: NA
abundance: NA
CDR3aa: CASSPQFGQPQHF
CDR3nt: TGTGCCAGCAGCCCACAGTTTGGACAGCCCCAGCATTTT

j_gene: TRBJ2-7
v_gene: TRBV10-3
d_gene: NA
abundance: NA
CDR3aa: CAISGSYEQYF
CDR3nt: TGTGCCATCAGTGGGAGCTACGAGCAGTACTTC

j_gene: TRBJ1-4
v_gene: TRBV28
d_gene: TRBD1
abundance: few
CDR3aa: CASINSGGREKLFF
CDR3nt: TGTGCCAGCATCAACTCAGGGGGCCGTGAAAAACTGTTTTTT

j_gene: TRBJ1-1
v_gene: TRBV10-3
d_gene: NA
abundance: NA
CDR3aa: CAISPDRNTEAFF
CDR3nt: TGTGCCATCAGTCCGGACAGAAACACTGAAGCTTTCTTT

j_gene: TRBJ2-1
v_gene: TRBV7-2
d_gene: TRBD2
abundance: once
CDR3aa: CASSLRAGGHYNEQFF
CDR3nt: TGTGCCAGCAGCTTACGAGCGGGAGGCCACTACAATGAGCAGTTCTTC

j_gene: TRBJ2-5
v_gene: TRBV19
d_gene: TRBD1
abundance: NA
CDR3aa: CASSIVVGQGAQETQYF
CDR3nt: TGTGCCAGTAGTATAGTCGTGGGACAGGGGGCCCAAGAGACCCAGTACTTC

j_gene: TRBJ2-7
v_gene: TRBV6-5
d_gene: NA
abundance: NA
CDR3aa: CASSYDHQGTYEQYF
CDR3nt: TGTGCCAGCAGTTACGATCACCAGGGAACCTACGAGCAGTACTTC

j_gene: TRBJ1-5
v_gene: TRBV5-6
d_gene: TRBD1
abundance: NA
CDR3aa: CASSLRQGPLSNQPQHF
CDR3nt: TGTGCCAGCAGCTTGAGACAGGGCCCGTTGAGCAATCAGCCCCAGCATTTT

j_gene: TRBJ2-2
v_gene: TRBV28
d_gene: NA
abundance: NA
CDR3aa: CASQGPNTGELFF
CDR3nt: TGTGCCAGCCAGGGGCCGAACACCGGGGAGCTGTTTTTT

j_gene: TRBJ2-1
v_gene: TRBV27
d_gene: NA
abundance: NA
CDR3aa: CASSLGHNEQFF
CDR3nt: TGTGCCAGCAGTTTGGGGCACAATGAGCAGTTCTTC

j_gene: TRBJ1-2
v_gene: TRBV5-1
d_gene: TRBD1
abundance: NA
CDR3aa: CASKMGQGATGGYTF
CDR3nt: TGCGCCAGCAAGATGGGGCAGGGGGCGACCGGGGGCTACACCTTC

j_gene: TRBJ2-7
v_gene: TRBV5-1
d_gene: TRBD1
abundance: NA
CDR3aa: CASSLGDRVHEQYF
CDR3nt: TGCGCCAGCAGCTTGGGTGACAGGGTCCACGAGCAGTACTTC

j_gene: TRBJ2-5
v_gene: TRBV28
d_gene: NA
abundance: NA
CDR3aa: CASSSLSGQLYQETQYF
CDR3nt: TGTGCCAGCAGTTCCCTCTCGGGACAATTGTACCAAGAGACCCAGTACTTC

j_gene: TRBJ2-5
v_gene: TRBV5-1
d_gene: TRBD1
abundance: NA
CDR3aa: CASSLAGQGAETQYF
CDR3nt: TGCGCCAGCAGCTTGGCGGGACAGGGGGCAGAGACCCAGTACTTC